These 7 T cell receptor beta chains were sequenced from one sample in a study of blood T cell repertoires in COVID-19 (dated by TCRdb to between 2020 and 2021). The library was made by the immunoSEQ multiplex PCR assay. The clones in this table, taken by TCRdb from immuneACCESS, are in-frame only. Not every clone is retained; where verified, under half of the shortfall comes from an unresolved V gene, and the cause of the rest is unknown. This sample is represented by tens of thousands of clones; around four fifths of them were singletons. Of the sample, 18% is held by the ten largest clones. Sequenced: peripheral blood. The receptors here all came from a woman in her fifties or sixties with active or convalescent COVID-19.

CDR3 bases: TGTGCCAGTAGTAGGGGACTAGCGGGAGGATCTGGAGAGACCCAGTACTTC. Protein product: CASSRGLAGGSGETQYF. The chain is built from TRBV19 and TRBJ2-5; 15 bases fit TRBD2. V was clipped by 4 bases and J by 4 bases; unmatched bases: 7. This CDR3 is 17 amino acids long. CDR1 and CDR2 from the germline V gene are LNHDA and SQIVND (reference sequence).

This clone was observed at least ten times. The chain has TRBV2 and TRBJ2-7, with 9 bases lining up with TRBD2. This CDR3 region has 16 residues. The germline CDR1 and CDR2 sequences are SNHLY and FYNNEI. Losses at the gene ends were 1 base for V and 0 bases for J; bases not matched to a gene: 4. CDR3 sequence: CASSEGLAGPSYEQYF. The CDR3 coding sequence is TGTGCCAGCAGTGAAGGGCTAGCGGGGCCCTCCTACGAGCAGTACTTC.

This CDR3 reads CASREDGGELFF. DNA of the CDR3: TGTGCCAGCAGGGAGGACGGCGGGGAGCTGTTTTTT. The chain combines TRBV2 with TRBJ2-2; a weak D match, TRBD2 (5 bases). Germline V gene sequence: CDR1 SNHLY, CDR2 FYNNEI. The V and J ends lost 6 bases and 7 bases respectively, with 9 bases between them. The CDR3 is made up of 12 amino acids.

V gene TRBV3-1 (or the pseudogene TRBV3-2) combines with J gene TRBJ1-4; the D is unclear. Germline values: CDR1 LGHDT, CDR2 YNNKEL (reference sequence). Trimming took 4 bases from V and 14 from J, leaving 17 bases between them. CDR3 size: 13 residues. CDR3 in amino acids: CASSPTRSRGLFF. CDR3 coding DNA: TGTGCCAGCAGCCCTACACGGTCGCGAGGGCTGTTTTTT.

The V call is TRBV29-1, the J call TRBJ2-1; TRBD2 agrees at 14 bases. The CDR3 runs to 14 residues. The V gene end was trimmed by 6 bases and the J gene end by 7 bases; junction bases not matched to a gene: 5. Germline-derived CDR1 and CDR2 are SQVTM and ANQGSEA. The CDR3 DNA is TGCAGCGTCGGGACTAGCGGGAGTCTTAATGAGCAGTTCTTC. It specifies CSVGTSGSLNEQFF.

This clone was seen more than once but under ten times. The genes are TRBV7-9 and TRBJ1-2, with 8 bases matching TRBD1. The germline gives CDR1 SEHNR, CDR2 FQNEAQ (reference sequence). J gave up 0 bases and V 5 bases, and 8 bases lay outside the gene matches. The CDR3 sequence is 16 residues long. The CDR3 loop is CASSVAGGLANYGYTF. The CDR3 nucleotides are TGTGCCAGCAGCGTGGCAGGGGGCCTCGCTAACTATGGCTACACCTTC.

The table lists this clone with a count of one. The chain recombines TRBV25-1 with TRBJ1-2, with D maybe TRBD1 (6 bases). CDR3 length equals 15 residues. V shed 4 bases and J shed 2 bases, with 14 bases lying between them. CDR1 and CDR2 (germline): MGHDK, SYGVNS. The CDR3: CASSAQGSGNYGYTF. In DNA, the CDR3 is TGTGCCAGCAGTGCTCAGGGGAGTGGGAACTATGGCTACACCTTC.